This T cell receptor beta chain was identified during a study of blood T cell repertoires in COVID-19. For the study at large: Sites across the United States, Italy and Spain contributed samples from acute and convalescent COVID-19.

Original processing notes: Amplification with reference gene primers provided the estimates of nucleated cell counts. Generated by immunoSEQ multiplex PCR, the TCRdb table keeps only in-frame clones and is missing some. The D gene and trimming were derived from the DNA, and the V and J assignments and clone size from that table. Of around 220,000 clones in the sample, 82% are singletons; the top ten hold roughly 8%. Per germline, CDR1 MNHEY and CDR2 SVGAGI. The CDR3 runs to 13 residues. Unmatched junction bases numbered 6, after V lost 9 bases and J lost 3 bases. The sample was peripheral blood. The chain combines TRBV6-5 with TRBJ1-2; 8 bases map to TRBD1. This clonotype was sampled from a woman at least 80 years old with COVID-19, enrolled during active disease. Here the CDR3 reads CASGQGGDYGYTF. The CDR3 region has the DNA TGTGCCAGTGGACAGGGTGGGGACTATGGCTACACCTTC.